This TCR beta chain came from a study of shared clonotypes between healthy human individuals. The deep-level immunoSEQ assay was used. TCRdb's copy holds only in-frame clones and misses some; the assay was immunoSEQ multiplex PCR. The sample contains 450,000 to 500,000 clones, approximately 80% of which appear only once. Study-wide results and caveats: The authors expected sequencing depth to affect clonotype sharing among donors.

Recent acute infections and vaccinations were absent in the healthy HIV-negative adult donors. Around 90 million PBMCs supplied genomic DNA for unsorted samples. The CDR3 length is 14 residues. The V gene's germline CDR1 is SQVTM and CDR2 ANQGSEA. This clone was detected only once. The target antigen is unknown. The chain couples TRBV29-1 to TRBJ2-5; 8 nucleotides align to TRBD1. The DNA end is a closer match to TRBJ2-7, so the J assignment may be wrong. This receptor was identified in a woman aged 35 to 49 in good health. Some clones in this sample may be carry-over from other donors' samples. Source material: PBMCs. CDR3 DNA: TGCAGCGTGGAGCACGGGACAGGTTCATCCGAGCAGTACTTC. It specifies CSVEHGTGSSEQYF.